A selection of T cell receptor beta chains follows, all from one sample in a study of identifying expanded T cells in peripheral blood. Clones were read by immunoSEQ multiplex PCR, and TCRdb kept only the in-frame ones, dropping some. Altogether about 91,000 clones are present, roughly 90% being singletons, with the ten largest covering 3.5% to 5%. The sample consisted of blood. The receptors here all came from a person between 18 and 75 years old in good health. Each CDR3 is given with its conserved first and last residue. A D gene is named only where the DNA matches it firmly. Size is stated for part of the rows, as once, few or many counts, or as a class when the clone is expanded.

d_call: .; j_call: TRBJ2-2; v_call: TRBV19; clone_size: .; cdr3_aa: CASRDTNTGELFF; cdr3_nt: TGTGCCAGCCGAGACACAAACACCGGGGAGCTGTTTTTT
d_call: .; j_call: TRBJ2-1; v_call: TRBV6-5; clone_size: .; cdr3_aa: CASSYGTNNEQFF; cdr3_nt: TGTGCCAGCAGTTACGGAACAAACAATGAGCAGTTCTTC
d_call: .; j_call: TRBJ2-5; v_call: TRBV23-1; clone_size: .; cdr3_aa: CASSQLLLAQETQYF; cdr3_nt: TGCGCCAGCAGTCAATTGCTACTAGCCCAAGAGACCCAGTACTTC
d_call: TRBD1; j_call: TRBJ1-2; v_call: TRBV30; clone_size: .; cdr3_aa: CAWTPRGLGGGYTF; cdr3_nt: TGTGCCTGGACCCCAAGGGGGCTCGGGGGCGGCTACACCTTC
d_call: TRBD1; j_call: TRBJ1-2; v_call: TRBV5-1; clone_size: .; cdr3_aa: CASSLGMNTGGDGYTF; cdr3_nt: TGCGCCAGCAGCTTGGGGATGAATACAGGGGGCGACGGCTACACCTTC
d_call: .; j_call: TRBJ2-7; v_call: TRBV7-2; clone_size: .; cdr3_aa: CASSSHYEQYF; cdr3_nt: TGTGCCAGCAGCTCTCACTACGAGCAGTACTTC
d_call: TRBD1; j_call: TRBJ2-7; v_call: TRBV4-1; clone_size: .; cdr3_aa: CASSPSDRGLYEQYF; cdr3_nt: TGCGCCAGCAGCCCCTCGGACAGGGGCCTCTACGAGCAGTACTTC
d_call: .; j_call: TRBJ1-5; v_call: TRBV29-1; clone_size: .; cdr3_aa: CSVGPREPGQPQHF; cdr3_nt: TGCAGCGTGGGCCCCAGGGAGCCGGGTCAGCCCCAGCATTTT
d_call: .; j_call: TRBJ2-7; v_call: TRBV6-1; clone_size: many; cdr3_aa: CASSGTEAASEQYF; cdr3_nt: TGTGCCAGCAGTGGGACGGAGGCGGCGTCCGAGCAGTACTTC
d_call: TRBD1; j_call: TRBJ2-1; v_call: TRBV9; clone_size: .; cdr3_aa: CASSWGTGGYNEQFF; cdr3_nt: TGTGCCAGCAGCTGGGGGACAGGGGGCTACAATGAGCAGTTCTTC
d_call: .; j_call: TRBJ2-2; v_call: TRBV4-2; clone_size: once; cdr3_aa: CASSQEPRGANTGELFF; cdr3_nt: TGTGCCAGCAGCCAAGAACCCAGGGGGGCGAACACCGGGGAGCTGTTTTTT
d_call: .; j_call: TRBJ2-3; v_call: TRBV28; clone_size: .; cdr3_aa: CASSFGEPTDTQYF; cdr3_nt: TGTGCCAGCAGTTTTGGGGAGCCGACAGATACGCAGTATTTT
d_call: .; j_call: TRBJ2-1; v_call: TRBV28; clone_size: once; cdr3_aa: CASSPRTIYNEQFF; cdr3_nt: TGTGCCAGCAGTCCAAGGACTATTTACAATGAGCAGTTCTTC
d_call: .; j_call: TRBJ2-7; v_call: TRBV11-2; clone_size: .; cdr3_aa: CASSGDGYEQYF; cdr3_nt: TGTGCCAGCAGCGGGGACGGCTACGAGCAGTACTTC
d_call: .; j_call: TRBJ2-7; v_call: TRBV5-1; clone_size: .; cdr3_aa: CARRHGPPLEQYF; cdr3_nt: TGCGCCAGACGACACGGCCCCCCTTTAGAGCAGTACTTC
d_call: .; j_call: TRBJ2-1; v_call: TRBV19; clone_size: .; cdr3_aa: CASSRDGSGNNEQFF; cdr3_nt: TGTGCCAGTAGTAGGGACGGTTCTGGGAACAATGAGCAGTTCTTC
d_call: .; j_call: TRBJ2-7; v_call: TRBV28; clone_size: .; cdr3_aa: CASSYGQRPYEQYF; cdr3_nt: TGTGCCAGCAGTTACGGACAGAGACCCTACGAGCAGTACTTC
d_call: TRBD1; j_call: TRBJ2-5; v_call: TRBV6-5; clone_size: .; cdr3_aa: CASTSRDRQETQYF; cdr3_nt: TGTGCCAGCACCTCTAGGGACAGGCAAGAGACCCAGTACTTC
d_call: .; j_call: TRBJ1-5; v_call: TRBV6-1; clone_size: .; cdr3_aa: CASSEGGGNQPQHF; cdr3_nt: TGTGCCAGCAGTGAAGGAGGAGGGAATCAGCCCCAGCATTTT
d_call: .; j_call: TRBJ2-6; v_call: TRBV9; clone_size: .; cdr3_aa: CASFGAGTSGANVLTF; cdr3_nt: TGTGCCAGCTTTGGGGCAGGGACCTCTGGGGCCAACGTCCTGACTTTC
d_call: TRBD1; j_call: TRBJ2-3; v_call: TRBV30; clone_size: .; cdr3_aa: CAWSAGTGFRDTQYF; cdr3_nt: TGTGCCTGGAGTGCCGGGACAGGGTTTCGGGATACGCAGTATTTT
d_call: TRBD1; j_call: TRBJ1-2; v_call: TRBV11-2; clone_size: .; cdr3_aa: CASSLEGQGLHGYTF; cdr3_nt: TGTGCCAGCAGCTTAGAAGGACAGGGTTTGCATGGCTACACCTTC
d_call: .; j_call: TRBJ2-3; v_call: TRBV6-4; clone_size: few; cdr3_aa: CASSDSDSTDTQYF; cdr3_nt: TGTGCCAGCAGTGATTCGGACAGCACAGATACGCAGTATTTT
d_call: .; j_call: TRBJ2-1; v_call: TRBV4-3; clone_size: once; cdr3_aa: CASSLARRSYNEQFF; cdr3_nt: TGCGCCAGCAGCCTGGCTAGGAGGTCCTACAATGAGCAGTTCTTC
d_call: .; j_call: TRBJ2-3; v_call: TRBV6-1; clone_size: .; cdr3_aa: CASSEPTDTQYF; cdr3_nt: TGTGCCAGCAGTGAACCCACAGATACGCAGTATTTT
d_call: TRBD2; j_call: TRBJ2-5; v_call: TRBV9; clone_size: .; cdr3_aa: CASSVGDAGGNTQYF; cdr3_nt: TGTGCCAGCAGCGTAGGAGATGCGGGAGGGAACACCCAGTACTTC
d_call: .; j_call: TRBJ2-7; v_call: TRBV6-1; clone_size: .; cdr3_aa: CASSEGWGPYEQYF; cdr3_nt: TGTGCCAGCAGTGAAGGGTGGGGACCCTACGAGCAGTACTTC
d_call: .; j_call: TRBJ2-5; v_call: TRBV5-4; clone_size: .; cdr3_aa: CASSLDVETQYF; cdr3_nt: TGTGCCAGCAGCTTGGATGTGGAGACCCAGTACTTC
d_call: .; j_call: TRBJ1-4; v_call: TRBV6-5; clone_size: once; cdr3_aa: CASSYSLDKKLFF; cdr3_nt: TGTGCCAGCAGTTACTCGTTAGATAAAAAACTGTTTTTT
d_call: .; j_call: TRBJ2-7; v_call: TRBV28; clone_size: .; cdr3_aa: CASSLGNAYEQYF; cdr3_nt: TGTGCCAGCAGTTTAGGCAACGCCTACGAGCAGTACTTC
d_call: TRBD1; j_call: TRBJ2-1; v_call: TRBV7-8; clone_size: .; cdr3_aa: CASSWDRGNEQFF; cdr3_nt: TGTGCCAGCAGCTGGGACAGGGGCAATGAGCAGTTCTTC
d_call: .; j_call: TRBJ1-2; v_call: TRBV9; clone_size: .; cdr3_aa: CASSGLERAYGYTF; cdr3_nt: TGTGCCAGCAGCGGGCTGGAAAGAGCCTATGGCTACACCTTC
d_call: .; j_call: TRBJ2-5; v_call: TRBV7-9; clone_size: .; cdr3_aa: CASSLESQYF; cdr3_nt: TGTGCCAGCAGCTTAGAGTCCCAGTACTTC
d_call: .; j_call: TRBJ2-2; v_call: TRBV5-4; clone_size: once; cdr3_aa: CASSLQQGRIPGELFF; cdr3_nt: TGTGCCAGCAGCCTTCAACAGGGCCGCATCCCCGGGGAGCTGTTTTTT
d_call: .; j_call: TRBJ2-7; v_call: TRBV28; clone_size: .; cdr3_aa: CASSPGTSRSYEQYF; cdr3_nt: TGTGCCAGCAGTCCCGGGACATCCCGCTCCTACGAGCAGTACTTC